These 8 T cell receptor beta chains came from one sample sequenced in a study of CD8 T cells in Susac syndrome. RNA in amounts of about 0.5 to 1 ug was reverse transcribed with random hexamers. TCRdb processed the immunoSEQ multiplex PCR reads anew with MiXCR; each CDR3 protein has one entry. The data contain under 550,000 distinct CDR3 sequences, 75% to 90% of them singletons. The sequenced sample was CD8+ T cells from PBMCs. These receptor sequences come from a human donor with multiple sclerosis.

The V and J genes are TRBV4-2 and TRBJ2-3; 12 bases agree with TRBD2. CDR3 size: 16 residues. Looked up from germline, CDR1 is LGHNA and CDR2 is YNFKEQ. Trimming took 0 bases from V and 5 from J; bases not matched to a gene: 3. CDR3 nucleotides: TGTGCCAGCAGCCAAGATCTAGCGGGGGGGGGAGATACGCAGTATTTT. Translated, it gives CASSQDLAGGGDTQYF.

The chain couples TRBV4-1 to TRBJ1-1; D perhaps matches TRBD1 (6 bases). The CDR3 contains 16 residues. V shed 1 base and J shed 1 base, with 13 bases lying between them. Per the germline V gene, CDR1 is MGHRA and CDR2 is YSYEKL. CDR3 residues: CASSQGPGGRNTEAFF. CDR3 sequence (DNA): TGCGCCAGCAGCCAAGGCCCGGGGGGCCGGAACACTGAAGCTTTCTTT.

V and J are TRBV4-2 and TRBJ1-1; maybe TRBD1 (5 bases). Germline CDR1 is LGHNA and CDR2 is YNFKEQ. Trimming cost V 3 bases and J 1 base, with 9 bases left between them. The CDR3 length is 14 residues. DNA of the CDR3: TGTGCCAGCAGCCAGCTAACAGGGAACACTGAAGCTTTCTTT. Translated, it gives CASSQLTGNTEAFF.

The J gene is TRBJ2-5, the V gene TRBV29-1; no clear D. The CDR3 is 13 amino acids. Germline-derived CDR1 and CDR2 are SQVTM and ANQGSEA. V was cut by 3 bases and J by 4 bases, with 12 bases left in between. The CDR3 nucleotides read TGCAGCGTTGAGTTTACGGCTGGAGAGACCCAGTACTTC. This sequence encodes CSVEFTAGETQYF.

This clonotype was recorded once. This chain links TRBV19 with TRBJ1-1; D is possibly TRBD1 (5 bases). The V end was cut by 7 bases, the J end by 4 bases, with 13 bases between. CDR1 is LNHDA, CDR2 SQIVND, per germline (reference sequence). The CDR3 runs 13 residues. CDR3 sequence reads: CASKGWGVTEAFF. CDR3 nucleotide sequence: TGTGCCAGTAAGGGTTGGGGGGTCACTGAAGCTTTCTTT.

Only a few counts were recorded for this clonotype. The chain recombines TRBV3-1 with TRBJ2-3; D not resolved. Germline V gene lookup returns CDR1 LGHDT and CDR2 YNNKEL (reference sequence). Trimming pared 4 bases from V and 6 bases from J, leaving 11 bases between. The CDR3 covers 13 residues. The CDR3 sequence: CASSPVVGDTQYF. DNA for the CDR3: TGTGCCAGCAGCCCCGTAGTAGGGGATACGCAGTATTTT.

This chain links TRBV29-1 with TRBJ1-1; D may be TRBD1 (5 bases). V was pared by 0 bases and J by 7 bases, with 9 bases between. This CDR3 has 12 residues. The germline V gene encodes CDR1 SQVTM and CDR2 ANQGSEA. This CDR3 is CSVEEGQLEAFF. DNA for the CDR3: TGCAGCGTTGAAGAGGGGCAGCTTGAAGCTTTCTTT.

The chain joins TRBV28 to TRBJ2-7; 7 bases are shared with TRBD1. CDR3 length: 14 residues. The V segment lost 3 bases and the J segment 5 bases; nucleotides outside the gene matches: 7. Germline CDR1 and CDR2: MDHEN and SYDVKM. CDR3 sequence: CASSLGQIVHEQYF. The DNA of the CDR3 is TGTGCCAGCAGTTTGGGACAGATAGTCCACGAGCAGTACTTC.